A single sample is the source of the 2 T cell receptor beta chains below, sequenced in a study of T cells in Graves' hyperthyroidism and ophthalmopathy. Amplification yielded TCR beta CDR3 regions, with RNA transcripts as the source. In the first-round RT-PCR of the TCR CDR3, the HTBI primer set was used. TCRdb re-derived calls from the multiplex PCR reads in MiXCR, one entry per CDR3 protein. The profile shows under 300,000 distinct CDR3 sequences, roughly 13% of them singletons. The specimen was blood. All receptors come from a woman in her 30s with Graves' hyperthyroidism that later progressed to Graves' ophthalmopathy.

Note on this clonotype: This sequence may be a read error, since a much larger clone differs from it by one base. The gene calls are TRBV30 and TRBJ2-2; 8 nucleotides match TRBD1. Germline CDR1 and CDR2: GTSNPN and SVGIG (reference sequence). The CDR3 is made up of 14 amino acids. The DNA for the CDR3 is TGTGCCCGGAGTGAACAGGGGGTAGCCGGGGAGCTGTTTTTT. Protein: CARSEQGVAGELFF. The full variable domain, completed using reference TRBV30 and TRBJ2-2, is SQTIHQWPATLVQPVGSPLSLECTVEGTSNPNLYWYRQAAGRGLQLLFYSVGIGQISSEVPQNLSASRPQDRQFILSSKKLLLSDSGFYLCARSEQGVAGELFFGEGSRLTVL.

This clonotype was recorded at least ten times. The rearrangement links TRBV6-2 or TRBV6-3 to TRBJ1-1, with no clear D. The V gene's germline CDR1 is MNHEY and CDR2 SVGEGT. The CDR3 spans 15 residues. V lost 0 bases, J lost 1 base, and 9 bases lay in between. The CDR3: CASSYSRLGNTEAFF. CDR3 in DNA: TGTGCCAGCAGTTACTCGAGACTGGGGAACACTGAAGCTTTCTTT.